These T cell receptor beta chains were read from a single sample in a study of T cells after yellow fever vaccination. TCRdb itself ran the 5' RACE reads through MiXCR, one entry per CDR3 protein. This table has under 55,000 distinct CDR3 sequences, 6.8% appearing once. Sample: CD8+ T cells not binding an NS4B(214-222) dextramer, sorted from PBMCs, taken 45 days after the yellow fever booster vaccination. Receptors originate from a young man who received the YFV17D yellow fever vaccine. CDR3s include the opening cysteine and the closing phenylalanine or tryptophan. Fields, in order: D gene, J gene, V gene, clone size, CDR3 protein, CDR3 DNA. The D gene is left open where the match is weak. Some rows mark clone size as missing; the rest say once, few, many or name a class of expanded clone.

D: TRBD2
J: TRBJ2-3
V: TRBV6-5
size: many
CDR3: CASSRNPGLAAPDTQYF
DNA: TGTGCCAGCAGTAGGAACCCCGGACTAGCGGCTCCGGATACGCAGTATTTT

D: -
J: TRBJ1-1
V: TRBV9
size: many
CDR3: CASSASPKTGNTEAFF
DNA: TGTGCCAGCAGCGCGAGCCCGAAAACAGGGAACACTGAAGCTTTCTTT

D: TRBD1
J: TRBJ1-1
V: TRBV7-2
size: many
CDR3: CASRPWTGGWTEAFF
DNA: TGTGCCAGCAGGCCCTGGACAGGGGGTTGGACTGAAGCTTTCTTT

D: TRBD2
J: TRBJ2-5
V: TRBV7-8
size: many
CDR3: CASRTGTSGQETQYF
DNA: TGTGCCAGCAGAACCGGGACTAGCGGACAAGAGACCCAGTACTTC

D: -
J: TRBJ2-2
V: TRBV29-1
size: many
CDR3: CSVEDPRGVTGELFF
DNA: TGCAGCGTTGAAGATCCCCGAGGCGTTACCGGGGAGCTGTTTTTT

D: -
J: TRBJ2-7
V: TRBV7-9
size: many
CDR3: CASSQSGGGTYEQYF
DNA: TGTGCCAGCAGCCAAAGCGGAGGGGGTACCTACGAGCAGTACTTC

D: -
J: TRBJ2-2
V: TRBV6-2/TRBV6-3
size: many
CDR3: CASSRTGELFF
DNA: TGTGCCAGCAGCCGCACCGGGGAGCTGTTTTTT

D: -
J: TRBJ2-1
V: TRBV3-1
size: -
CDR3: CAINPLSGEQFF
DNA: TGTGCCATCAACCCCCTTAGCGGTGAGCAGTTCTTC

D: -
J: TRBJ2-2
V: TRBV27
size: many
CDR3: CASSYSSGWLRSGELFF
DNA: TGTGCCAGCAGCTATTCTTCGGGGTGGTTGCGCTCCGGGGAGCTGTTTTTT

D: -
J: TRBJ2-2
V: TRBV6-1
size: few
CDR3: CASRVPGGFPNTGELFF
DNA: TGTGCCAGCCGGGTCCCCGGTGGGTTTCCGAACACCGGGGAGCTGTTTTTT

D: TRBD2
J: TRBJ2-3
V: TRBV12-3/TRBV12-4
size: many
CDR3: CASSLSLAGGDTQYF
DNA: TGTGCCAGCAGTTTATCACTAGCGGGAGGAGATACGCAGTATTTT

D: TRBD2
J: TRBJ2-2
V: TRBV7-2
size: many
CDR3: CASSLGGLAGPGGELFF
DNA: TGTGCCAGCAGCTTAGGGGGACTAGCGGGACCTGGCGGGGAGCTGTTTTTT

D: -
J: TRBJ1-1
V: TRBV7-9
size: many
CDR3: CASSLKASAEAFF
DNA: TGTGCCAGCAGCTTGAAGGCGTCGGCTGAAGCTTTCTTT

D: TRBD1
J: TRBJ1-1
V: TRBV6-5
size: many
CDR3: CASSQGQVGTEAFF
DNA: TGTGCCAGCAGCCAGGGACAGGTGGGGACTGAAGCTTTCTTT

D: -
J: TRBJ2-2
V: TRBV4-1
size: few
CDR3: CASSQISNTGELFF
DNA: TGCGCCAGCAGCCAAATCTCAAACACCGGGGAGCTGTTTTTT

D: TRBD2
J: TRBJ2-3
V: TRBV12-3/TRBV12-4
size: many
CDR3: CASSPGLAGPLTDTQYF
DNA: TGTGCCAGCAGTCCGGGACTAGCGGGACCCCTCACAGATACGCAGTATTTT

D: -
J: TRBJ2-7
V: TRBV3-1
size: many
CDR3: CASSQDPGLPEQYF
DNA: TGTGCCAGCAGCCAAGACCCGGGCCTTCCCGAGCAGTACTTC